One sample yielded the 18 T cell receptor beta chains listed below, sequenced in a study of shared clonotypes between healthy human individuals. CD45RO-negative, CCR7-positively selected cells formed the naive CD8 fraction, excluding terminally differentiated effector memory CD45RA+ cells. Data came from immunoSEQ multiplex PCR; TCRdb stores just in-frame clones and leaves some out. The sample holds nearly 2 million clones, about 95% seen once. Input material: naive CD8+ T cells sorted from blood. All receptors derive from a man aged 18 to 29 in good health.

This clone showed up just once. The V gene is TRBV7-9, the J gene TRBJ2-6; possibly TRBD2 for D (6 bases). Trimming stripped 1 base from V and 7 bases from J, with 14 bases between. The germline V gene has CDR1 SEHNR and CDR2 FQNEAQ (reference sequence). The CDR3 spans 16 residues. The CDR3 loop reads CASSLVAEEGANVLTF. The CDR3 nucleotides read TGTGCCAGCAGCTTAGTTGCGGAGGAGGGTGCCAACGTCCTGACTTTC. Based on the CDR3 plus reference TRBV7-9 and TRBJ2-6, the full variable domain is DTGVSQNPRHKITKRGQNVTFRCDPISEHNRLYWYRQTLGQGPEFLTYFQNEAQLEKSRLLSDRFSAERPKGSFSTLEIQRTEQGDSAMYLCASSLVAEEGANVLTFGAGSRLTVL.

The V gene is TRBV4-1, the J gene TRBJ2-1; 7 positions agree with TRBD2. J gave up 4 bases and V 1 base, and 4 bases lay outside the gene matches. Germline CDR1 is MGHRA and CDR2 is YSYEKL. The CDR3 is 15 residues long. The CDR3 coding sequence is TGCGCCAGCAGCCAAGGTAGCGGGTATTACAATGAGCAGTTCTTC. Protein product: CASSQGSGYYNEQFF.

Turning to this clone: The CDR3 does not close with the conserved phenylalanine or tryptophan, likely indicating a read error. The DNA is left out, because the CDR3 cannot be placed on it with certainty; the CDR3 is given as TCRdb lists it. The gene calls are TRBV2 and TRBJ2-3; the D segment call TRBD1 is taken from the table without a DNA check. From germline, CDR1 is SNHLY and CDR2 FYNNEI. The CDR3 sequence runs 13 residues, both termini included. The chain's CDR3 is CASSESDRGHLWP.

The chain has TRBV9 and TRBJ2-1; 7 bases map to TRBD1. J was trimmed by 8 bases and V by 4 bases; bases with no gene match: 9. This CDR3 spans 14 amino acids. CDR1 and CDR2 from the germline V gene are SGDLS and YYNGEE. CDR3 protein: CASSPWTGQDEQFF. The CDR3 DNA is TGTGCCAGCAGCCCTTGGACAGGCCAGGATGAGCAGTTCTTC.

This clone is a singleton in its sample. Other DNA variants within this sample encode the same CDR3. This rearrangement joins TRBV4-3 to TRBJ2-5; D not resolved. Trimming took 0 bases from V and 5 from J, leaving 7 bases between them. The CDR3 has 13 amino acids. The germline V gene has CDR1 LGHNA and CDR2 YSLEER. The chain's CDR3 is CASSQDPGETQYF. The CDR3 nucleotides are TGCGCCAGCAGCCAAGATCCCGGGGAGACCCAGTACTTC.

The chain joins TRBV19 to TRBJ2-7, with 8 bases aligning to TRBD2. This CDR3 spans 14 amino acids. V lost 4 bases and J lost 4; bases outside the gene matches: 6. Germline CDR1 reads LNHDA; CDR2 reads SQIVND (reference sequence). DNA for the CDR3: TGTGCCAGTAGTAAAAGCGGGAGCAAGTACGAGCAGTACTTC. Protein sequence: CASSKSGSKYEQYF.

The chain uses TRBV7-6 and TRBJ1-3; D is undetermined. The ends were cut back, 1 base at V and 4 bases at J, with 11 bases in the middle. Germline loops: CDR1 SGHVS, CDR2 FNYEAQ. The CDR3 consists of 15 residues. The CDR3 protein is CASSLGTTPGNTIYF. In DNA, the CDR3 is TGTGCCAGCAGCTTAGGGACCACTCCCGGAAACACCATATATTTT.

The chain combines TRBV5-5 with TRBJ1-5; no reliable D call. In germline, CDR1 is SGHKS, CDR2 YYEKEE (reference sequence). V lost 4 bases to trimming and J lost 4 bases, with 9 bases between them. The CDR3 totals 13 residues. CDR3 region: CASSLDTNQPQHF. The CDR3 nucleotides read TGTGCCAGCAGCCTGGATACGAATCAGCCCCAGCATTTT.

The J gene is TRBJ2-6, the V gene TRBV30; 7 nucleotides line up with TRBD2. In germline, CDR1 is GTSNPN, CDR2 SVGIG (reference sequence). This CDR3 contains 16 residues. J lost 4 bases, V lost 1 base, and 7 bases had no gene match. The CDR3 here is CAWSGGEGSGANVLTF. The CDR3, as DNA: TGTGCCTGGAGTGGTGGGGAGGGATCCGGGGCCAACGTCCTGACTTTC.

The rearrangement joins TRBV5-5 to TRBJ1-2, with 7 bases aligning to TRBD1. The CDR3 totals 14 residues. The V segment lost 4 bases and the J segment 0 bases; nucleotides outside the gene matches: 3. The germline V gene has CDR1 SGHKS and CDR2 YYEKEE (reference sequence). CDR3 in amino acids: CASSRQGTNYGYTF. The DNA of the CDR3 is TGTGCCAGCAGCCGACAGGGTACTAACTATGGCTACACCTTC.

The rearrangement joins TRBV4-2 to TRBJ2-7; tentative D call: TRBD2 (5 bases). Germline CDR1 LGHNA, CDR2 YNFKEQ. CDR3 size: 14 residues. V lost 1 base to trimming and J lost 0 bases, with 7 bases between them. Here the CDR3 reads CASSQGLSSYEQYF. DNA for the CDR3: TGTGCCAGCAGCCAAGGACTAAGCTCCTACGAGCAGTACTTC.

The DNA for the CDR3 is TGCGCCAGCAGCCTCTCCCAGGGCATTCTCTACGAGCAGTACTTC. As protein: CASSLSQGILYEQYF. The chain is built from TRBV4-3 and TRBJ2-7; the D gene is possibly TRBD1 (5 bases). The CDR3 length is 15 residues. V gave up 4 bases and J gave up 3 bases, with 16 bases separating them. Per germline, CDR1 LGHNA and CDR2 YSLEER.

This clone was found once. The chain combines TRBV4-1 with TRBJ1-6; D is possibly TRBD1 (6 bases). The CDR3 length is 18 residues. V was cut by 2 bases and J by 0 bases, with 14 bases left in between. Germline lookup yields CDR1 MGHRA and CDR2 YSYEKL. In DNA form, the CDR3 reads TGCGCCAGCAGCCAAACTCCCTGGACAGACTCCTATAATTCACCCCTCCACTTT. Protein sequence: CASSQTPWTDSYNSPLHF.

The CDR3 is CASSATGGHNYNEQFF. CDR3 DNA sequence: TGTGCCAGTAGTGCGACAGGGGGTCATAACTACAATGAGCAGTTCTTC. V gene TRBV19 combines with J gene TRBJ2-1; the match to TRBD1 covers 9 bases. Germline V lookup: CDR1 LNHDA, CDR2 SQIVND (reference sequence). This CDR3 is built from 16 residues. After removal of 5 bases from V and 3 bases from J, the junction contained 8 bases not matched to a gene.

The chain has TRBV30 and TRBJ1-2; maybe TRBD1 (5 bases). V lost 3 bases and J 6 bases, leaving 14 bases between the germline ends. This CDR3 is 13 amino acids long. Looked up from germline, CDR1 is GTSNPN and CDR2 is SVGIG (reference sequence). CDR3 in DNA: TGTGCCTGGAGCGTCACAGGCGGGAATGGCTACACCTTC. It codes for CAWSVTGGNGYTF.

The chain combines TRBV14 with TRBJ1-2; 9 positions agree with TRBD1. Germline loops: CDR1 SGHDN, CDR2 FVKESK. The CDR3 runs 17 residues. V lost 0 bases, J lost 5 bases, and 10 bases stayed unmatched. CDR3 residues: CASSQDHMRQGDYGYTF. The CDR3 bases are TGTGCCAGCAGCCAAGATCATATGAGACAGGGGGATTATGGCTACACCTTC.

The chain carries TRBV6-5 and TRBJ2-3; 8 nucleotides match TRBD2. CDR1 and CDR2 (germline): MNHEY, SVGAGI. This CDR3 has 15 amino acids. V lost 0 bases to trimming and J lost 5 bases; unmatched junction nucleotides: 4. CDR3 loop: CASSYSSLAGDTQYF. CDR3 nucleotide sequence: TGTGCCAGCAGTTACTCTTCCCTAGCGGGAGATACGCAGTATTTT.

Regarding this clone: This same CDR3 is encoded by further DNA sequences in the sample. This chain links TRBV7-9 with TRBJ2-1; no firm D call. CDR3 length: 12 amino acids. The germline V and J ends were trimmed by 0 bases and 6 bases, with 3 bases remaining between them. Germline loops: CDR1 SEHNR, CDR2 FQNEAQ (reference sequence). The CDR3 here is CASSLALNEQFF. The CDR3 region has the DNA TGTGCCAGCAGCTTAGCTCTCAATGAGCAGTTCTTC.